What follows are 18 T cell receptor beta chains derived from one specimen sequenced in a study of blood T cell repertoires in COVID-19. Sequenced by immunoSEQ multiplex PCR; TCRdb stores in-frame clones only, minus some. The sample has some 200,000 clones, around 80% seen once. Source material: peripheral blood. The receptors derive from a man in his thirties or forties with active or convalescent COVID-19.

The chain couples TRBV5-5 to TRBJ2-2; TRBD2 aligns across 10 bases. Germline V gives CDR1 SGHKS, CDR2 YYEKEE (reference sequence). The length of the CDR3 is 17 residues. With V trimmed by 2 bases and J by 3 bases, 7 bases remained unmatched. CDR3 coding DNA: TGTGCCAGCAGCTTTAGACTAGCGGGCGGGGACACCGGGGAGCTGTTTTTT. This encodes CASSFRLAGGDTGELFF.

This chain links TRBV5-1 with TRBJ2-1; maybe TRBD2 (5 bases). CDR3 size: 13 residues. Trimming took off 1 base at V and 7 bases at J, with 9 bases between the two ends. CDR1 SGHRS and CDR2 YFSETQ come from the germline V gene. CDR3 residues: CASSLSPGNEQFF. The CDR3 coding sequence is TGCGCCAGCAGCTTGTCTCCGGGGAATGAGCAGTTCTTC.

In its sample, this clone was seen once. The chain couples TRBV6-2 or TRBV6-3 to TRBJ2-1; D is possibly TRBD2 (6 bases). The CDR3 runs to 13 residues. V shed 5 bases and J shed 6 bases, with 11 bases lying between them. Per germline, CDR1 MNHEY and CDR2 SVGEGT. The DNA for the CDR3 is TGTGCCAGCAGTCCCCCGGGGGTCAATGAGCAGTTCTTC. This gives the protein CASSPPGVNEQFF.

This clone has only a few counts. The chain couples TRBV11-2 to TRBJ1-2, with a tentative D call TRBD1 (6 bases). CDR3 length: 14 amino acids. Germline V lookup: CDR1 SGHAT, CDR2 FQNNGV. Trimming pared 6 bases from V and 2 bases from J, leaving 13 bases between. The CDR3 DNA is TGTGCCAGCAGGACTCGGACAGCAAACTATGGCTACACCTTC. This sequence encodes CASRTRTANYGYTF.

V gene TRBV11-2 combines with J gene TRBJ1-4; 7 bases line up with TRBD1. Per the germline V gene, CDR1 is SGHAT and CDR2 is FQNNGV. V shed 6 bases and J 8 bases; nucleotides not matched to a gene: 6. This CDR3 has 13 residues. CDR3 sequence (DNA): TGTGCCAGCAGTCCGACAGGGTTGGAAAAACTGTTTTTT. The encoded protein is CASSPTGLEKLFF.

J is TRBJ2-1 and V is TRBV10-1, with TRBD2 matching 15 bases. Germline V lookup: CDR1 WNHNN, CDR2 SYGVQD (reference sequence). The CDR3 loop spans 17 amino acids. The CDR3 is CAGLGLAGGLVWGEQFF. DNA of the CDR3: TGCGCAGGCCTGGGACTAGCGGGAGGTCTGGTATGGGGTGAGCAGTTCTTC.

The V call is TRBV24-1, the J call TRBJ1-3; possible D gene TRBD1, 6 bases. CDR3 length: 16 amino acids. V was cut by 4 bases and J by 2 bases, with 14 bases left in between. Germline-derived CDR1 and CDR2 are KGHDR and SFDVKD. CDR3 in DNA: TGTGCCACCAGTGACTCTCCGGGACAAACTGGAAACACCATATATTTT. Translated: CATSDSPGQTGNTIYF.

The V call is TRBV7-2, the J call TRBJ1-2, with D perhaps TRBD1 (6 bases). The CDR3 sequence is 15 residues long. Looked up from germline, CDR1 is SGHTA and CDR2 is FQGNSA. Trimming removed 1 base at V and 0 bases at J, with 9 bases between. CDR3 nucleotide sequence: TGTGCCAGCAGCTTAGGAGGGGGAGCTAACTATGGCTACACCTTC. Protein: CASSLGGGANYGYTF.

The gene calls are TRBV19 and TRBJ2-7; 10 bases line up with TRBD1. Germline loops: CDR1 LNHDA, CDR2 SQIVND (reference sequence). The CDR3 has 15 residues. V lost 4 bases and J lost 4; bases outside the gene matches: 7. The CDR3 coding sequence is TGTGCCAGTAGTAATAGACAGGGGGCCCAATACGAGCAGTACTTC. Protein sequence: CASSNRQGAQYEQYF.

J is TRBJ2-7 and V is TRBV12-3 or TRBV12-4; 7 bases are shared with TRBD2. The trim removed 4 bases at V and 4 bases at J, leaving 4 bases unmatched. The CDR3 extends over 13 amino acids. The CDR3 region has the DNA TGTGCCAGCAGTTCTAGCGGAGGATACGAGCAGTACTTC. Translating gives CASSSSGGYEQYF.

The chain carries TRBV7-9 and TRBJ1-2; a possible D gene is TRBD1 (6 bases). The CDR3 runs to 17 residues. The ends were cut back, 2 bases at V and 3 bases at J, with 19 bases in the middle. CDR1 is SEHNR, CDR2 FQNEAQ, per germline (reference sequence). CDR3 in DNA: TGTGCCAGCAGCTTATTCCGACAAGACAGGCTAGACTATGGCTACACCTTC. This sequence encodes CASSLFRQDRLDYGYTF.

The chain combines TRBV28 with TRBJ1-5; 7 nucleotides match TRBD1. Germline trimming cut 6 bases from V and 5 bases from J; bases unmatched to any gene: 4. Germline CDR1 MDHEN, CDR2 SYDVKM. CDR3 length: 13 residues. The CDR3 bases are TGTGCCAGCAGGACAGGGATGGATCAGCCCCAGCATTTT. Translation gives CASRTGMDQPQHF.

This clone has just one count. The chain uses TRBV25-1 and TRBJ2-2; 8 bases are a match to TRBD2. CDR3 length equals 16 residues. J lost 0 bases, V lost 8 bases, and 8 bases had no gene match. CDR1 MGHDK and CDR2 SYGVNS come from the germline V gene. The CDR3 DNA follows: TGTGCCAGCGGGGGCGGGGGGTCCACGAACACCGGGGAGCTGTTTTTT. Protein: CASGGGGSTNTGELFF.

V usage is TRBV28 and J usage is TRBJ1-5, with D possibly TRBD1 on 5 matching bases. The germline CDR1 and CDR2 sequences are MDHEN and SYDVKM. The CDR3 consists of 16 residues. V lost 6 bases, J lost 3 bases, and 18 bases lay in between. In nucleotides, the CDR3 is TGTGCCAGCAGAAGGCCGGGGGGGTTTGACAATCAGCCCCAGCATTTT. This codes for CASRRPGGFDNQPQHF. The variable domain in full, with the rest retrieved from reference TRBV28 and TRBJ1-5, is DVKVTQSSRYLVKRTGEKVFLECVQDMDHENMFWYRQDPGLGLRLIYFSYDVKMKEKGDIPEGYSVSREKKERFSLILESASTNQTSMYLCASRRPGGFDNQPQHFGDGTRLSIL.

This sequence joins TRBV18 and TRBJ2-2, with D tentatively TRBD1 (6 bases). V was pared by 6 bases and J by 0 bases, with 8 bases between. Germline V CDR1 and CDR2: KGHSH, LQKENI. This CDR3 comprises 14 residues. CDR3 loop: CASSGAANTGELFF. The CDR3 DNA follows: TGTGCCAGCTCGGGGGCGGCGAACACCGGGGAGCTGTTTTTT.

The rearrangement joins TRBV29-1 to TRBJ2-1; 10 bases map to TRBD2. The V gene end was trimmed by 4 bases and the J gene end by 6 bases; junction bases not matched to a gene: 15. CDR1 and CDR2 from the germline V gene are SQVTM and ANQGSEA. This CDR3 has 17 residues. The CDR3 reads CSVGGRQLAGDINEQFF. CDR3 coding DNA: TGCAGCGTTGGGGGGCGGCAGCTAGCGGGAGATATCAATGAGCAGTTCTTC.

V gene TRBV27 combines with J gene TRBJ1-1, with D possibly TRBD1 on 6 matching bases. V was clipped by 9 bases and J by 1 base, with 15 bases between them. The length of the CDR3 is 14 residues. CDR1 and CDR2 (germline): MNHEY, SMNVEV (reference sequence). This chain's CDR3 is CASSDRDTNTEAFF. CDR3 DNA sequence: TGTGCCAGTTCGGACCGGGACACGAACACTGAAGCTTTCTTT.

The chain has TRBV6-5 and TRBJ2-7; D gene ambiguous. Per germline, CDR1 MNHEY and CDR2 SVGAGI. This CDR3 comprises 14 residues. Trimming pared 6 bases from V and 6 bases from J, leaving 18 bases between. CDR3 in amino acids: CASSSGGQNFEQYV. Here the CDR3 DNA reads TGTGCCAGCAGCTCAGGTGGGCAGAATTTCGAGCAGTACGTC.